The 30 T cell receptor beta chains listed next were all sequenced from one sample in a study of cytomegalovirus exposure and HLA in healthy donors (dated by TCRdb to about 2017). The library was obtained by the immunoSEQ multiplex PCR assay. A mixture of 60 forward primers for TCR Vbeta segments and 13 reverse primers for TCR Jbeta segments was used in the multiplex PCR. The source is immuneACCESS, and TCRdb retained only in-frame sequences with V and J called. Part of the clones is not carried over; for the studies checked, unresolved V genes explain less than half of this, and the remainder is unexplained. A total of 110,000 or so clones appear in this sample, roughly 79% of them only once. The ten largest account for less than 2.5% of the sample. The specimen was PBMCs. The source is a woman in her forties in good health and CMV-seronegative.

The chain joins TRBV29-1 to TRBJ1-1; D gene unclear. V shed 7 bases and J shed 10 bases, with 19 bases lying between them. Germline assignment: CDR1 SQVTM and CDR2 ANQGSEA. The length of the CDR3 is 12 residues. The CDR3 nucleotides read TGCAGCGCCCAGGTCCCCAAGGTTGGAGCTTTCTTT. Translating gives CSAQVPKVGAFF.

The chain's CDR3 is CASSLFGDRVYGYTF. The CDR3 DNA sequence: TGTGCCAGCAGTTTATTTGGTGACAGGGTCTATGGCTACACCTTC. This chain connects TRBV28 to TRBJ1-2; 7 nucleotides line up with TRBD1. Per germline, CDR1 MDHEN and CDR2 SYDVKM. The junction had 6 bases not matched to a gene; V was cut back by 1 base and J by 4 bases. The CDR3 loop spans 15 amino acids.

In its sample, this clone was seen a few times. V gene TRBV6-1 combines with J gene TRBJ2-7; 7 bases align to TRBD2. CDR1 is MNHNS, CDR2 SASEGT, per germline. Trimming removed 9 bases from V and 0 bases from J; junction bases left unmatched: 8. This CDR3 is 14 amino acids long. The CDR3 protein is CASLGGSYSYEQYF. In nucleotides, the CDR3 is TGTGCCAGTCTGGGCGGGAGTTACTCCTACGAGCAGTACTTC.

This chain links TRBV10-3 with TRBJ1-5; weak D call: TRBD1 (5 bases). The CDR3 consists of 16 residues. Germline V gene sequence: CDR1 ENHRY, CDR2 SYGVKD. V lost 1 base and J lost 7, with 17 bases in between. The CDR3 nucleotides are TGTGCCATCAGTGAGTGGGGCAGCGGGGGGACCCAGCCCCAGCATTTT. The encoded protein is CAISEWGSGGTQPQHF.

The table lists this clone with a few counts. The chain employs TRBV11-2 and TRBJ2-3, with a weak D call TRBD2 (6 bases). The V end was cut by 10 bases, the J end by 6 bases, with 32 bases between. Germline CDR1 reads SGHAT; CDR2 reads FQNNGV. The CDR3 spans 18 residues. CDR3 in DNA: TGTGCCACCACAGTGGGGGGAGCGGCTATTAGAGGCGCGGATACGCAGTATTTT. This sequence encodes CATTVGGAAIRGADTQYF.

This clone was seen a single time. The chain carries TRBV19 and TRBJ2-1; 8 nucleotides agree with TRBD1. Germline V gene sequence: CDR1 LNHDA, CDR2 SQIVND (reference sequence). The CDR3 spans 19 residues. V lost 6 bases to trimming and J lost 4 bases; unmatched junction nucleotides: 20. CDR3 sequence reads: CASSPLDRAEEKFYNEQFF. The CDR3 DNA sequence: TGTGCCAGTAGCCCACTGGACAGGGCGGAAGAGAAGTTTTACAATGAGCAGTTCTTC.

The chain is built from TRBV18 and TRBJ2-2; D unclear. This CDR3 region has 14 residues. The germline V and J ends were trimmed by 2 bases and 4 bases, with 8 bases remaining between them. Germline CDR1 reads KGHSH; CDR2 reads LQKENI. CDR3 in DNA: TGTGCCAGCTCACCAATTCTGAGCACCGGGGAGCTGTTTTTT. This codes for CASSPILSTGELFF.

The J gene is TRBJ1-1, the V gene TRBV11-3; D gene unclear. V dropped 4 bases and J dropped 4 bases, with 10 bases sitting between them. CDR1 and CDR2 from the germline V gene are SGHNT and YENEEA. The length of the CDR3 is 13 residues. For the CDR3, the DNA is TGTGCCAGCAGCTCTACACCGGGCACTGAAGCTTTCTTT. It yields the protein CASSSTPGTEAFF. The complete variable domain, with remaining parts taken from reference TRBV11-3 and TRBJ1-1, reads EAGVVQSPRYKIIEKKQPVAFWCNPISGHNTLYWYLQNLGQGPELLIRYENEEAVDDSQLPKDRFSAERLKGVDSTLKIQPAELGDSAVYLCASSSTPGTEAFFGQGTRLTVV.

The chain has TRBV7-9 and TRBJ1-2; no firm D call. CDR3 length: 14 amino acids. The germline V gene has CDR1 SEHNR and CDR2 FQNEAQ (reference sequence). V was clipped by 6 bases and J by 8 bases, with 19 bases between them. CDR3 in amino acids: CASSILTRLGGYTF. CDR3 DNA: TGTGCCAGCAGTATCCTTACCCGGCTCGGGGGCTACACCTTC.

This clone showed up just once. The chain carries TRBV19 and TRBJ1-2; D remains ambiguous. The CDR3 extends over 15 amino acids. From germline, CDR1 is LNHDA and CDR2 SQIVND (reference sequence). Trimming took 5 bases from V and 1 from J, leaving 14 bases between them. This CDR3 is CASSSERGFNYGYTF. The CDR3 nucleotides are TGTGCCAGTAGTTCGGAGCGGGGTTTTAACTATGGCTACACCTTC.

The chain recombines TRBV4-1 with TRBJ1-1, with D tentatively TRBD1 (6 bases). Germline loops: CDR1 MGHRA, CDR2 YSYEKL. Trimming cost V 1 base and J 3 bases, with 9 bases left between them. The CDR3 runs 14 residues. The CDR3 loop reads CASSQGGPDTEAFF. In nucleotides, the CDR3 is TGCGCCAGCAGCCAAGGGGGGCCTGACACTGAAGCTTTCTTT.

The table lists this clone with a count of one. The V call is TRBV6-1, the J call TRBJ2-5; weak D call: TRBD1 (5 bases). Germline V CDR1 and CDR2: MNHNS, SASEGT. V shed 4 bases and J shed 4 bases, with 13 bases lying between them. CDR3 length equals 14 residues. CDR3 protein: CASSGSRGRETQYF. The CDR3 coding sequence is TGTGCCAGCAGTGGGTCTAGGGGAAGAGAGACCCAGTACTTC.

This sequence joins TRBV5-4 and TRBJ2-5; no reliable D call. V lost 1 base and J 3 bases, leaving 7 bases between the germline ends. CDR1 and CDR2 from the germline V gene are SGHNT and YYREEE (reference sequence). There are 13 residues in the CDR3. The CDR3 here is CASSLPQEETQYF. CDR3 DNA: TGTGCCAGCAGCTTGCCGCAGGAAGAGACCCAGTACTTC.

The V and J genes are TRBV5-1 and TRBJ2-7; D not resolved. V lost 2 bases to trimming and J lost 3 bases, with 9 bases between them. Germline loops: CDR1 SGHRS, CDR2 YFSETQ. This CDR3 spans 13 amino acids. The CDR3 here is CASSFNNLYEQYF. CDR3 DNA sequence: TGCGCCAGCAGCTTTAACAACCTCTACGAGCAGTACTTC.

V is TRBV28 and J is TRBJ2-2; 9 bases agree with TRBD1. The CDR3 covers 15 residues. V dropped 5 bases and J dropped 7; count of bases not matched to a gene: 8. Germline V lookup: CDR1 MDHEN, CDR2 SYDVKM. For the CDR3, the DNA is TGTGCCAGCAGTGTCCTCGGACAGGGGATCGGGGAGCTGTTTTTT. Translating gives CASSVLGQGIGELFF. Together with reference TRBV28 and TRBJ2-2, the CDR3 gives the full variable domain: DVKVTQSSRYLVKRTGEKVFLECVQDMDHENMFWYRQDPGLGLRLIYFSYDVKMKEKGDIPEGYSVSREKKERFSLILESASTNQTSMYLCASSVLGQGIGELFFGEGSRLTVL.

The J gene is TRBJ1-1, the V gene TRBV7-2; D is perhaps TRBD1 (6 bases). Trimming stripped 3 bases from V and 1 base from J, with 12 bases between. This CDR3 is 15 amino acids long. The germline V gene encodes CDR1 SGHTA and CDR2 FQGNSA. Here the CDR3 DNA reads TGTGCCAGCAGCTTGAGGGGGAGCGGGAACACTGAAGCTTTCTTT. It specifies CASSLRGSGNTEAFF.

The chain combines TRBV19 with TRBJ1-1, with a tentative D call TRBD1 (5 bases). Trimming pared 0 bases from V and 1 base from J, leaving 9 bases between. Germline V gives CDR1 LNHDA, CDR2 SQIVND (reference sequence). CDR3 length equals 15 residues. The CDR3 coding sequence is TGTGCCAGTAGTATAGATCGGGGGGAGAACACTGAAGCTTTCTTT. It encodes CASSIDRGENTEAFF.

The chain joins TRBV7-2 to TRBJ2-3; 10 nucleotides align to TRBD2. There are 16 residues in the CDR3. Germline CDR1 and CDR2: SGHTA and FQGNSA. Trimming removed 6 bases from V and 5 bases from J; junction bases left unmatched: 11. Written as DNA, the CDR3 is TGTGCCAGCAGAAACGTAGAGCGGGGGGGCGTAGATACGCAGTATTTT. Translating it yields CASRNVERGGVDTQYF.

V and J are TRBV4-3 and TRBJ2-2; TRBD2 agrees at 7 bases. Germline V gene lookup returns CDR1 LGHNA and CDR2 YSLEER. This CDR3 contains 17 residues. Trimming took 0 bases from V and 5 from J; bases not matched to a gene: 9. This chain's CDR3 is CASSQDNELGRTGELFF. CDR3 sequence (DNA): TGCGCCAGCAGCCAAGATAACGAGCTCGGGAGGACCGGGGAGCTGTTTTTT.

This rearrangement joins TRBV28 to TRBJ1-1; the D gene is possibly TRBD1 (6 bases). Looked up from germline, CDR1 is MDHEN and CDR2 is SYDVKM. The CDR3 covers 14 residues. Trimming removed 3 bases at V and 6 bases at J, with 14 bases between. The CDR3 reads CASSFPLAGAEAFF. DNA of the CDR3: TGTGCCAGCAGTTTCCCCCTGGCAGGGGCTGAAGCTTTCTTT.

The CDR3 loop reads CASTSRGREVSYEQYF. DNA of the CDR3: TGTGCCAGCACCTCTCGGGGGCGGGAGGTCTCCTACGAGCAGTACTTC. The V call is TRBV5-4, the J call TRBJ2-7; 8 bases align to TRBD2. Germline trimming cut 6 bases from V and 0 bases from J; bases unmatched to any gene: 11. This CDR3 contains 16 residues. Germline lookup yields CDR1 SGHNT and CDR2 YYREEE (reference sequence).

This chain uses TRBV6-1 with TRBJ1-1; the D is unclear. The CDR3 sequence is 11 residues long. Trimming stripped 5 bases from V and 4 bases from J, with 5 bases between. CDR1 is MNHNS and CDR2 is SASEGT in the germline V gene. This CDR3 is CASSSFTEAFF. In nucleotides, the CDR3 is TGTGCCAGCAGTTCCTTCACTGAAGCTTTCTTT.

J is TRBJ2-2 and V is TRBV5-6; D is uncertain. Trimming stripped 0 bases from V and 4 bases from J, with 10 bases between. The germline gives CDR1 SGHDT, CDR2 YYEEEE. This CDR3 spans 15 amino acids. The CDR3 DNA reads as TGTGCCAGCAGCTTGGTTACTCGTACCACCGGGGAGCTGTTTTTT. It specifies CASSLVTRTTGELFF.

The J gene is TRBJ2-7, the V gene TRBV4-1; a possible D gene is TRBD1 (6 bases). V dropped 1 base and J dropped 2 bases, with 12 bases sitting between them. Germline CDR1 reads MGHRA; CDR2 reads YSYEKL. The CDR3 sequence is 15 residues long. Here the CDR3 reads CASSQAEQGPYEQYF. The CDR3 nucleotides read TGCGCCAGCAGCCAAGCTGAACAGGGACCCTACGAGCAGTACTTC.

Here the CDR3 reads CASSKAGGSQHF. For the CDR3, the DNA is TGTGCCAGCAGCAAAGCGGGGGGATCCCAGCATTTT. The V and J genes are TRBV21-1 and TRBJ1-5. TRBV21-1 is deemed a pseudogene. This CDR3 has 12 residues.

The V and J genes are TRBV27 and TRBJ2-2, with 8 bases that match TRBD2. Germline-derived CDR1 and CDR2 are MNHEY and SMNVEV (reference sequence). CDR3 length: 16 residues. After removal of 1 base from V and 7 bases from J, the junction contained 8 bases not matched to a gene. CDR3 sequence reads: CASSLFKREFVGELFF. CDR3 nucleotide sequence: TGTGCCAGCAGTTTATTTAAGCGGGAGTTCGTCGGGGAGCTGTTTTTT.

The CDR3 DNA sequence: TGTGCCAGCAGGACAGGGGGCGATGAAAAACTGTTTTTT. This translates into CASRTGGDEKLFF. This chain links TRBV6-6 with TRBJ1-4; 10 nucleotides align to TRBD1. Per germline, CDR1 MNHNY and CDR2 SVGAGI (reference sequence). Trimming removed 6 bases from V and 6 bases from J; junction bases left unmatched: 1. This CDR3 is 13 amino acids long.

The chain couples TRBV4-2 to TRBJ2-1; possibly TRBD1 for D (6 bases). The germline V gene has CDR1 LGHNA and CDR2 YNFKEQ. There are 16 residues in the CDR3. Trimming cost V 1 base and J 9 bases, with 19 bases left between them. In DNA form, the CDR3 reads TGTGCCAGCAGCCAAGCCCTCGGGACAAGGGTCCCTGAGCAGTTCTTC. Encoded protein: CASSQALGTRVPEQFF.

CDR3: CASGLVLSRTSGSLYNEQFF. The DNA for the CDR3 is TGTGCTAGTGGTTTGGTACTGTCGAGGACTAGCGGGAGCTTATACAATGAGCAGTTCTTC. This chain joins TRBV12-5 and TRBJ2-1, with 13 bases identical to TRBD2. The CDR3 spans 20 residues. Trimming removed 0 bases from V and 4 bases from J; junction bases left unmatched: 12. CDR1 is LGHNT, CDR2 FRNRAP, per germline.

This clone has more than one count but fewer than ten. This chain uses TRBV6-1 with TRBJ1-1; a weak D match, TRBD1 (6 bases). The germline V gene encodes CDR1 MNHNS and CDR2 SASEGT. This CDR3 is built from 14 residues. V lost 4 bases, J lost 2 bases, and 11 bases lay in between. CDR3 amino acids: CASSAEQGNTEAFF. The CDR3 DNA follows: TGTGCCAGCAGTGCCGAACAGGGTAACACTGAAGCTTTCTTT.